The entry below describes one T cell receptor (beta chain). These data come from a study of blood T cell repertoires in COVID-19. Study-level background: The samples span acute and convalescent COVID-19 from the United States, Italy and Spain. Sources were T cells, B-cell-depleted T cells, or PBMCs; the material itself was cDNA or gDNA.

In the study's own analysis: Nucleated cell counts were estimated from reference gene primer amplification. Assay used: immunoSEQ multiplex PCR; TCRdb lists only in-frame clones, some missing. V and J calls and clone size are given by that table; D and trimming were obtained from the DNA. This repertoire shows roughly 360,000 clones, roughly 77% found once; its top ten account for 0.85% to 1.3%. Sequencing was performed on peripheral blood. This clonotype was sampled from a human donor with acute or convalescent COVID-19. The donor label of this sample is uncertain.

The DNA of the CDR3 is TGTGCCAGCAGTAGCGGGGGGATCTACAATGAGCAGTTCTTC. This translates into CASSSGGIYNEQFF. This sequence joins TRBV7-6 and TRBJ2-1; 10 bases agree with TRBD2. Looked up from germline, CDR1 is SGHVS and CDR2 is FNYEAQ. V was clipped by 6 bases and J by 3 bases; unmatched bases: 2. The length of the CDR3 is 14 residues.